Below, 2 T cell receptor beta chains from the same sample are listed, as sequenced in a study of T cells in Graves' hyperthyroidism and ophthalmopathy. What was amplified from RNA transcripts were TCR beta CDR3 regions. First-round RT-PCR with HTBI primers amplified the TCR CDR3 region. TCRdb fed the multiplex PCR reads into MiXCR, producing one record per CDR3 protein. Of approximately 380,000 distinct CDR3 sequences listed, roughly 18% are singletons. Material for sequencing was blood. The receptor set was obtained from a man between 18 and 35 years old with Graves' ophthalmopathy.

There are many counts of this clonotype. J is TRBJ1-1 and V is TRBV6-1, with D unresolved. The CDR3 has 15 amino acids. Between the trimmed V and J ends, which lost 0 bases and 0 bases, there was a span of 8 bases. Germline V gene lookup returns CDR1 MNHNS and CDR2 SASEGT. The CDR3 spells CASSEAWTMNTEAFF. The CDR3 nucleotides are TGTGCCAGCAGTGAAGCCTGGACCATGAACACTGAAGCTTTCTTT.

The chain links TRBV9 to TRBJ2-1, with no clear D. This CDR3 has 15 amino acids. From germline, CDR1 is SGDLS and CDR2 YYNGEE. The ends were cut back, 0 bases at V and 9 bases at J, with 16 bases in the middle. CDR3 coding DNA: TGTGCCAGCAGCGTAGAGAGCACACGAGTAAGTGAGCAGTTCTTC. This translates into CASSVESTRVSEQFF.